The rows below give T cell receptor beta chains drawn from one sample of a study of regulatory T cells in long-lasting Graves disease. TCRdb reprocessed the multiplex PCR reads with MiXCR, giving one entry per CDR3 protein. Here the sample spans approximately 470,000 distinct CDR3 sequences, roughly 15% being singletons. These data were likewise used in another study, on T cells in Graves' hyperthyroidism and ophthalmopathy.

Sequenced here: peripheral blood mononuclear cells (PBMCs), sampled at new diagnosis, from a patient treated with antithyroid drugs. The receptors were gathered from a man aged 40-49 years with Graves disease. CDR3s leave out the opening cysteine and the closing phenylalanine or tryptophan. Each record gives: D gene, V gene, clone size, CDR3 protein. D genes are given only for firm matches. Expanded clones get a size class; other rows say once, few or many, or leave the size out.

- TRBV30 many AWSVVINTEAF
- TRBV7-9 many ASSRDTNQETQY
- TRBV19 - ASTIRPQNIQY
- TRBV12-3/TRBV12-4 many ASQRGNDSPLH
- TRBV11-2 many ASSLDSSFYEQY
- TRBV27 - ASSGLYYEQY
- TRBV12-3/TRBV12-4 many ASSLEEWNEQF
TRBD2 TRBV2 many ASSEGLAGDLETQY
TRBD1 TRBV20-1 - SARRGAGGNEQY
TRBD1 TRBV7-8 many ASSWDRDTDTQY
TRBD2 TRBV12-3/TRBV12-4 many ASGLSGRGDEQF
- TRBV7-3 few ASSLTGTNTEAF
- TRBV12-3/TRBV12-4 many ASNFLNTGELF
- TRBV30 many AWCTRDSTKRETQY
TRBD2 TRBV2 few ASSPGLAWTGELF
- TRBV7-9 - ASSFPSLSYEQY
TRBD2 TRBV6-5 many ASSYDRGLAVGELF
TRBD2 TRBV28 many ASSSLEGGPYEQY
TRBD1 TRBV7-2 few ASSLRGTGGEKLF
- TRBV7-2 - ASSPSAAGALRGEQF
- TRBV20-1 many SASFVTEAF
TRBD1 TRBV4-1 - ASSPTRDSNEKLF
TRBD2 TRBV28 few ASSSHSGGGGYEQY
- TRBV3-1 many ASSQDLFLNTDTQY
TRBD2 TRBV5-1 many ASSNHLGTSGSGELF
TRBD2 TRBV28 - ASRSGTSGASEQY
TRBD2 TRBV11-2 - ASSLKPTSGYTDTQY
TRBD2 TRBV5-1 many ASSLPVTSGGDTQY
- TRBV20-1 many SAHRTVQETQY
- TRBV6-2/TRBV6-3 few ASRGGGTEAF
TRBD1 TRBV7-8 few ASSLAGSGTGGYNEQF
- TRBV6-1 many ASVTPKDQNTEAF
TRBD2 TRBV18 - ASSRYPPGVAGVSYNEQF
TRBD1 TRBV24-1 - ATSAADRALAPQH
TRBD2 TRBV5-1 many ASGSGRGADTQY
- TRBV28 - ASSSRTSYNSPLH
- TRBV7-6 many ASSQAGKSTDTQY
- TRBV20-1 many SATHVGENYEQY
TRBD1 TRBV5-1 many ASSPWGQAYEQY
- TRBV28 many ASNSFLTDTQY
TRBD1 TRBV28 many ASSSLDRASEQY
- TRBV7-9 many ASSFRGPYEQY
- TRBV7-3 many ASSDRRGELF
- TRBV12-3/TRBV12-4 many ASSLVVGELF
- TRBV2 - ASREHRDSLPPLH
TRBD2 TRBV6-1 - ASSIAGVTDTQY
TRBD1 TRBV11-2 few ASSSDRENSPLH